This TCR beta chain was sequenced for a study of cytomegalovirus exposure and HLA in healthy donors (TCRdb year 2017). Some background on the complete study: According to an earlier analysis of 587 of the donors, 150 million to 200 million T cells yielded 117 million unique TCR beta sequences and about 300 Gb of sequence data. An early release that covered more than 550 HLA-typed donors contained approximately 300 gigabases of sequencing data and tens of millions of unique TCR sequences. Among the approximately 400 genotyped donors, more than 70% belonged to the genetic ancestry cluster associated with self-reported Caucasian donors. The aim of the study was to test whether cataloging public T cell receptors could identify signatures of past pathogen exposure. The study profiled the T cell repertoires of around 700 subjects by immunosequencing and related them to cytomegalovirus serostatus. Along with the roughly 670-subject first cohort, a separate validation cohort of over a hundred different subjects was used. To predict cytomegalovirus infection status, the study combined high-throughput TCR immunosequencing, statistical association of individual TCRs with disease status, and machine learning. To study patterns of TCR occurrence, a later analysis re-analyzed previously published TCR beta repertoires from 666 donors and added high-resolution HLA genotyping. Rather than using new phenotypic data, the later analysis identified candidate immune exposures from TCR beta sequences and from how often those sequences occurred across donors. In an earlier analysis of a few hundred of the donors, high-throughput TCR beta sequencing was used to judge whether each TCR beta V gene segment behaved as functional or pseudogenic. Donor age, sex, ethnicity and CMV serostatus were compiled together with the repertoire data. A later genetic analysis used genome-wide SNP genotypes for about three fifths of the 666 donors, treating that subset as a discovery cohort. Every repertoire in the discovery cohort had been generated on one and the same sequencing platform. HLA typing covered class I and class II loci at four-digit resolution. Typing coverage differed by locus: A, B, C, DRB1 and DQB1 were typed in about 629-640 donors, DQA1 in roughly 500, DPA1 in around 580, and DPB1 in 450 to 490. A handful of DR-DQ haplotypes were handled as single units for association and clustering because linkage in the cohort was strong. Across approximately 420 genotyped donors of the cohort, an average of about 220,000 unique TCR beta nucleotide sequences per donor were sequenced, and roughly 20% of those sequences were non-productive.

Overall study outcomes, separate from this receptor: In a later analysis, HLA-associated TCR beta chains were found to be more clonally expanded and to have lower generation probabilities than equally common non-associated chains. The authors suggested that the approach could potentially be generalized to other disease states and immunological phenotypes. A later genetic analysis reported fewer N-insertions in productive TCRs among donors in an Asian-associated ancestry cluster than the roughly 650-donor mean. The cohort was sequenced for TCR beta chains only, and without alpha or paired-chain data the features that could be detected were limited. The 87-base-pair reads could not distinguish some IMGT-functional V segments, including TRBV6-2 and TRBV6-3, so those segments were excluded. An association between a missense DCLRE1C variant and V-gene and J-gene trimming of TCR beta chains was found in a later genetic analysis and replicated in an independent cohort. HLA typing was unavailable for some donors at each locus, so association tests used only the typed subset. A later analysis found that TCR association rates varied across HLA loci, with DRB1 alleles showing the most associated TCRs and HLA-C alleles the fewest. A later analysis associated approximately 17,000 TCR beta sequences with specific HLA alleles at a false discovery rate of 0.05. The classifier was reported to diagnose cytomegalovirus status with high specificity and sensitivity in both the original cohort and the validation cohort. Correlated functional status among segregating V segments might reflect linkage disequilibrium, but an unknown experimental factor could not be ruled out. Presence/absence analyses assumed roughly uniform sequencing depth across donors, an assumption that may not hold. A further reported finding was that TCR beta sequences accurately predicted the HLA-A and HLA-B alleles for most subjects in the first cohort. A cluster of highly shared sequence variants was judged likely to be a technical artifact of the sequencing pipeline. Most TCR sequences were seen in very few donors, while some public TCRs were found in many individuals. Because counts were too low, 15 to 20 rarely observed V segments, including chromosome 9 orphons, were left out of the earlier analysis of a few hundred of the donors. In a later analysis, most CMV-associated TCR beta chains were found to appear HLA-restricted, with HLA associations seemingly driven largely by CMV exposure. The only immune exposure information available for the cohort was CMV serostatus. The study listed 150 to 200 TCR beta chains as associated with cytomegalovirus. When HLA alleles, especially DR and DQ, strongly co-occurred, attributing TCR associations to individual alleles was difficult. Broadly in line with IMGT annotations, most TCR beta V segments showed up in productive rearrangements about 87% or about 30% of the time in an earlier analysis of 450 to 750 of the donors. Several of the top co-occurrence clusters appeared to be linked to parvovirus B19, influenza, CMV and Epstein-Barr virus, according to a later analysis. In vitro tests confirmed that a few of the cytomegalovirus-associated TCR beta chains recognize cytomegalovirus antigens.

The cohort was made up of about 610 healthy bone marrow donors. Cohort members were all nominally healthy when sampled, although unrecorded immune exposures were likely present. The donor was CMV seronegative and belonged to the group of over 300 seronegative cohort members. Every donor gave a peripheral blood sample, and the peripheral blood mononuclear cells from that sample were used for TCR beta sequencing. The Qiagen DNeasy Blood Extraction Kit was used to extract genomic DNA from the blood cell samples. The CDR3 sequence holds 13 residues, the cysteine and phenylalanine included. Of the read, only the CDR3 DNA is kept; its 39 bases are in frame from base 1. V drops 4 bases and J drops 9 bases, leaving 15 bases in between. According to the germline V gene (reference sequence), CDR1 reads SEHNR and CDR2 reads FQNEAQ. This clone came up a few times. Its antigen remains undetermined. No base qualities exist here, and no much larger clone lies one base off it.

Library preparation was by the immunoSEQ multiplex PCR assay. For the multiplex PCR, a mixture combining 60 forward primers for TCR Vbeta segments and 13 reverse primers for TCR Jbeta segments was used. Amplification of the CDR3 region of rearranged TCR beta genes was performed with a multiplex PCR assay on genomic DNA. The Illumina HiSeq System was used to sequence the amplified TCR beta libraries as 87-base-pair reads. Turning to the authors' computational methods: Across the 640 or so repertoires, a later analysis counted roughly 77 million unique TCR beta chains, roughly 11 million of which were shared by at least two donors. To remove PCR and sequencing errors, raw reads were error-corrected and collapsed into unique sequences using a nearest-neighbor algorithm that merged closely related sequences. Alignment of CDR3 sequences to IMGT reference sequences was used to assign V, D and J gene segments. For a sequence to be retained, a match of at least six nucleotides was required to both a V gene segment and a J gene segment. A rearrangement was called productive if the CDR3 had no stop codons and remained in frame with V and J, and every other rearrangement was called non-productive. CDR3 was defined according to IMGT convention as the region running from the second conserved V-encoded cysteine to the conserved J-encoded phenylalanine. Sequences without an unambiguous match to a single V gene segment were excluded from the earlier analysis of about 600 of the donors. In an earlier analysis of a few hundred of the donors, V segments were called functional above 56.7% productive rearrangements and were called segregating when the between-donor standard deviation exceeded 5%. To diagnose cytomegalovirus status from the catalog of TCR beta chain sequences, a statistical classification framework was built. V and J gene assignment, in a later analysis, came from comparing TCR nucleotide sequences with IMGT/GENE-DB human TR gene sequences. Using the TCRdist pipeline, a later analysis assigned CDR3 sequences along with most-parsimonious VDJ recombination scenarios. In a later analysis, each TCR beta chain was defined by its CDR3 amino acid sequence together with its V-gene family, and reads without a unique V-gene family were excluded. As a way to deal with suspected cross-contamination and a sequencing artifact, a later analysis dropped 500 to 700 nucleotide sequences that were highly shared and had low generation probability. A later analysis calculated a clonal expansion index for each public chain from normalized within-repertoire ranks of inferred template counts. In a later analysis, generation probabilities were computed with a VDJ recombination model fitted to out-of-frame rearrangements, and the resulting probabilities were checked against IGoR. Hypergeometric tests were used in a later analysis to score TCR-TCR, TCR-HLA and TCR-CMV co-occurrence, with a repertoire-size bias correction applied to the TCR pairs. A later analysis estimated false discovery rates by permuting HLA or CMV assignments 20 times. A later analysis grouped co-occurring TCRs with DBSCAN, adding TCRdist sequence similarity when clustering within HLA-allele-positive subsets. Repertoires with fewer than 30,000 or more than 120,000 public chains, plus five repertoires with anomalous nucleotide sharing, were excluded from co-occurrence clustering. As stored in TCRdb, this immuneACCESS dataset retains in-frame rearrangements with V and J assigned. A fraction of the clones does not appear; measured against another copy, unresolved V genes explain less than half of the discrepancy, and the remainder lacks a known reason. V and J calls plus clone size are reproduced from that table; the DNA served to infer D and trimming. The sample table contains 150,000 to 200,000 clones; only one count was recorded for roughly 83% of them. Approximately 2.4% of the sample is held by the ten biggest clonotypes.

Material for sequencing was PBMCs. Rearrangement joined TRBV7-9 to TRBJ1-1, and the D gene may be TRBD1, 6 bases matching. This sequence originates from a woman aged 50 to 60 in good health and CMV-seronegative. The CDR3 is CASSSTGQAKAFF. The nucleotide sequence reads as follows: TGTGCCAGCAGCTCGACAGGTCAAGCAAAAGCTTTCTTT. The full variable domain, with segments outside the CDR3 supplied by the reference TRBV7-9 and TRBJ1-1 proteins, appears as DTGVSQNPRHKITKRGQNVTFRCDPISEHNRLYWYRQTLGQGPEFLTYFQNEAQLEKSRLLSDRFSAERPKGSFSTLEIQRTEQGDSAMYLCASSSTGQAKAFFGQGTRLTVV.